Below are 19 T cell receptor beta chains sequenced from a single sample in a study of cytomegalovirus exposure and HLA in healthy donors. The study ran its PCR with 60 Vbeta and 13 Jbeta primers. Sequencing was performed with immunoSEQ multiplex PCR; in TCRdb, only in-frame clones are kept and a portion is missing. The sample holds about 240,000 clones, 78% seen once. Sequencing was carried out using PBMCs. Source of these receptors: a boy between 10 and 17 years old in good health and CMV-seronegative.

This sequence joins TRBV27 and TRBJ1-5, with D unresolved. CDR3 length: 16 residues. Germline V gene data show CDR1 as MNHEY and CDR2 as SMNVEV (reference sequence). Trimming took off 0 bases at V and 4 bases at J, with 13 bases between the two ends. CDR3 loop: CASSLSLPRFNQPQHF. In DNA form, the CDR3 reads TGTGCCAGCAGTTTATCCCTACCGAGGTTTAATCAGCCCCAGCATTTT.

V gene TRBV7-9 combines with J gene TRBJ2-1, with 11 bases lining up with TRBD2. The V segment lost 4 bases and the J segment 4 bases; nucleotides outside the gene matches: 3. This CDR3 has 15 residues. Germline CDR1 is SEHNR and CDR2 is FQNEAQ (reference sequence). CDR3 region: CASSSGTSGYNEQFF. The CDR3 coding sequence is TGTGCCAGCAGCTCCGGGACTAGCGGTTACAATGAGCAGTTCTTC.

This chain connects TRBV7-9 to TRBJ2-3; TRBD2 matches 8 bases. CDR1 SEHNR and CDR2 FQNEAQ come from the germline V gene (reference sequence). V shed 5 bases and J 5 bases; nucleotides not matched to a gene: 12. This CDR3 contains 16 residues. The CDR3 loop reads CASSPIPSGREDTQYF. The DNA for the CDR3 is TGTGCCAGCAGCCCTATCCCCAGCGGGAGAGAAGATACGCAGTATTTT.

The table lists this clone with a count of one. The genes are TRBV7-8 and TRBJ1-2; tentative D call: TRBD1 (5 bases). The CDR3 extends over 13 amino acids. Trimming took 5 bases from V and 4 from J, leaving 11 bases between them. The germline V gene has CDR1 SGHVS and CDR2 FQNEAQ. This chain's CDR3 is CASSPGLTYGYTF. CDR3 DNA: TGTGCCAGCAGCCCGGGACTCACCTATGGCTACACCTTC.

The chain joins TRBV4-2 to TRBJ1-2; D is unresolved. The V end was cut by 0 bases, the J end by 8 bases, with 13 bases between. Germline CDR1 LGHNA, CDR2 YNFKEQ. This CDR3 comprises 14 residues. The CDR3: CASSQDSRVRGYTF. The DNA for the CDR3 is TGTGCCAGCAGCCAAGATTCGCGGGTAAGAGGCTACACCTTC.

The chain links TRBV9 to TRBJ2-3; 11 nucleotides align to TRBD2. The CDR3 covers 19 residues. Trimming at V came to 3 bases and at J to 0 bases, leaving 12 bases not matched to a gene. Looked up from germline, CDR1 is SGDLS and CDR2 is YYNGEE. The CDR3 region is CASSGNPHRTSGSTDTQYF. CDR3 DNA sequence: TGTGCCAGCAGCGGAAACCCTCACCGGACTAGCGGGAGCACAGATACGCAGTATTTT.

J is TRBJ1-2 and V is TRBV5-1, with D possibly being TRBD1 (5 bases). Germline V CDR1 and CDR2: SGHRS, YFSETQ. CDR3 length: 13 residues. The V end lost 2 bases, the J end lost 3 bases, and 8 bases lay between the germline ends. In DNA, the CDR3 is TGCGCCAGCAGCTTAGGGGAGGACTATGGCTACACCTTC. Amino acid sequence: CASSLGEDYGYTF.

The CDR3 is CASSSPGQGQYF. The CDR3 DNA reads TGTGCCAGCAGTTCCCCCGGACAGGGGCAGTACTTC. The chain has TRBV6-5 and TRBJ2-7, with 8 nucleotides matching TRBD1. Germline trimming cut 4 bases from V and 9 bases from J; bases unmatched to any gene: 5. This CDR3 is built from 12 residues. Germline CDR1 and CDR2: MNHEY and SVGAGI.

This clone was seen a few times. The gene calls are TRBV19 and TRBJ1-2; 8 nucleotides agree with TRBD1. Germline trimming cut 6 bases from V and 8 bases from J; bases unmatched to any gene: 17. This CDR3 is built from 16 residues. Germline V gives CDR1 LNHDA, CDR2 SQIVND (reference sequence). The DNA of the CDR3 is TGTGCCAGTAGCCCGATAAACCACCGGGACAGGCGGGGCTACACCTTC. This encodes CASSPINHRDRRGYTF.

The gene calls are TRBV5-1 and TRBJ1-2; a weak D match, TRBD1 (5 bases). Germline CDR1 and CDR2: SGHRS and YFSETQ. CDR3 length: 19 amino acids. V shed 5 bases and J shed 1 base, with 27 bases lying between them. The CDR3 reads CASSIGGTPSLFSNYGYTF. The CDR3 bases are TGCGCCAGCAGTATTGGCGGGACTCCATCTCTATTTAGTAACTATGGCTACACCTTC.

The chain combines TRBV10-3 with TRBJ2-3; TRBD1 matches at 8 bases. The V gene's germline CDR1 is ENHRY and CDR2 SYGVKD. Trimming removed 6 bases from V and 5 bases from J; junction bases left unmatched: 7. This CDR3 spans 14 amino acids. The CDR3 here is CAIRLGQGRDTQYF. CDR3 bases: TGTGCCATCAGGCTTGGACAGGGCCGAGATACGCAGTATTTT.

The genes are TRBV10-3 and TRBJ2-7; tentative D call: TRBD1 (5 bases). V was shortened by 2 bases and J by 7 bases, with 18 bases between the two germline ends. Germline V lookup: CDR1 ENHRY, CDR2 SYGVKD. The length of the CDR3 is 15 residues. DNA of the CDR3: TGTGCCATCAGTGAGATTAGGGGCTCCCGTAGGGAGCAGTACTTC. It codes for CAISEIRGSRREQYF.

The genes are TRBV13 and TRBJ2-7; the match to TRBD1 covers 9 bases. Germline-derived CDR1 and CDR2 are PRHDT and FYEKMQ (reference sequence). This CDR3 region has 13 residues. The V gene end was trimmed by 5 bases and the J gene end by 5 bases; junction bases not matched to a gene: 4. For the CDR3, the DNA is TGTGCCAGCAGCCCACAGGGGGCGGACGAGCAGTACTTC. Amino acid sequence: CASSPQGADEQYF.

The chain uses TRBV4-1 and TRBJ1-2; D might be TRBD1 (5 bases). The CDR3 is 15 residues long. From germline, CDR1 is MGHRA and CDR2 YSYEKL. The V gene lost 3 bases and the J gene lost 4 bases, with 15 bases spanning the gap. Here the CDR3 reads CASSHFEGLRYGYTF. The CDR3 coding sequence is TGCGCCAGCAGCCACTTCGAGGGACTGCGCTATGGCTACACCTTC.

The rearrangement uses TRBV2 and TRBJ2-5; the D is unclear. V was pared by 6 bases and J by 4 bases, with 9 bases between. The CDR3 is 12 amino acids. Germline values: CDR1 SNHLY, CDR2 FYNNEI. The CDR3 DNA is TGTGCCAGCAGCCAATACGGAGAGACCCAGTACTTC. Translating gives CASSQYGETQYF.

This clone was observed a few times. The J gene is TRBJ1-4, the V gene TRBV5-5, with TRBD1 matching 8 bases. V was clipped by 5 bases and J by 6 bases; unmatched bases: 12. Germline V gene sequence: CDR1 SGHKS, CDR2 YYEKEE (reference sequence). The CDR3 covers 16 residues. CDR3 DNA sequence: TGTGCCAGCAGTGGACAGGGTGGGGTCTGGGATGAAAAACTGTTTTTT. This encodes CASSGQGGVWDEKLFF. Filled out from reference TRBV5-5 and TRBJ1-4, the complete variable domain reads DAGVTQSPTHLIKTRGQQVTLRCSPISGHKSVSWYQQVLGQGPQFIFQYYEKEERGRGNFPDRFSARQFPNYSSELNVNALLLGDSALYLCASSGQGGVWDEKLFFGSGTQLSVL.

This clone occurred once. The chain is built from TRBV14 and TRBJ1-6; D unresolved. The V gene's germline CDR1 is SGHDN and CDR2 FVKESK. The CDR3 length is 14 residues. The V and J ends lost 3 bases and 15 bases respectively, with 18 bases between them. CDR3 nucleotide sequence: TGTGCCAGCAGCCATGGTACGGGTTTTTCTCTCCTCCACTTT. Translating gives CASSHGTGFSLLHF. Drawing the rest from reference TRBV14 and TRBJ1-6, the complete variable domain is EAGVTQFPSHSVIEKGQTVTLRCDPISGHDNLYWYRRVMGKEIKFLLHFVKESKQDESGMPNNRFLAERTGGTYSTLKVQPAELEDSGVYFCASSHGTGFSLLHFGNGTRLTVT.

This chain links TRBV29-1 with TRBJ2-1; 10 nucleotides align to TRBD2. CDR1 and CDR2 (germline): SQVTM, ANQGSEA. This CDR3 has 13 amino acids. V lost 4 bases, J lost 6 bases, and 3 bases stayed unmatched. The CDR3 loop reads CSVGLAGPNEQFF. The CDR3 nucleotides read TGCAGCGTTGGACTAGCGGGCCCCAATGAGCAGTTCTTC.

V gene TRBV6-4 combines with J gene TRBJ2-5; 8 bases match TRBD2. CDR1 is MRHNA and CDR2 is SNTAGT in the germline V gene. The V and J ends lost 2 bases and 5 bases, in that order; junction bases with no gene match: 13. The CDR3 runs to 17 residues. CDR3 region: CASSDGGGREGRETQYF. The CDR3 DNA reads as TGTGCCAGCAGTGACGGGGGAGGACGGGAGGGCCGGGAGACCCAGTACTTC.